This TCR beta chain was captured in a study of tumor-infiltrating lymphocytes in primary liver carcinoma. CDR1 MDHEN and CDR2 SYDVKM come from the germline V gene. This CDR3 region has 15 residues. Total RNA amounting to roughly 480 ng was the source from which TCR beta cDNA was made with a constant-region primer. Construction of TCR beta libraries relied on three successive nested multiplex PCR rounds employing slightly modified ARM-PCR. TRBV1-TRBV30 forward primers paired with a C-beta reverse primer were used in the first two PCR rounds, which ran roughly 10 cycles each. TCRdb re-called the multiplex PCR reads through MiXCR, storing one row per CDR3 protein. Here the sample spans more than 50,000 distinct CDR3 sequences, about 70% being singletons. Extraction of RNA together with DNA used about 17-31 mg of unsorted bulk tissue. Remarks on this clonotype: A read error may produce the germline difference seen at one junction end.

This TCR was recovered from a man aged 35-49 years with primary liver carcinoma and hepatitis B virus infection. The chain recombines TRBV28 with TRBJ2-1; TRBD2 matches at 7 bases. Material: liver tumor tissue from sampling region 2. Indicated subset: tumor region T2, inferior pole. CDR3 in amino acids: CASTSLGGACNKQFF. CDR3 nucleotide sequence: TGTGCCAGCACCTCCCTGGGAGGGGCATGCAATAAGCAGTTCTTC.